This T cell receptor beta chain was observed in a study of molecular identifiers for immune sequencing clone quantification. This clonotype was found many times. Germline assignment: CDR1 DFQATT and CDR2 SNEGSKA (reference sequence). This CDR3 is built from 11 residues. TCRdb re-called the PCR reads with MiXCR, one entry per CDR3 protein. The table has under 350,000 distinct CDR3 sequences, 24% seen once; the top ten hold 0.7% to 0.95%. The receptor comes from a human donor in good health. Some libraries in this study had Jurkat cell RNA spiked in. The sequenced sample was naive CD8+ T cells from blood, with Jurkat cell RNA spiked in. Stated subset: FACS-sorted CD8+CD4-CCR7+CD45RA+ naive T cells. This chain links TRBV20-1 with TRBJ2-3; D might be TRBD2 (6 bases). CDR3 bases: TGCACGGGGGAATTCACAGATACGCAGTATTTT. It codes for CTGEFTDTQYF.